This T cell receptor (beta chain) emerged from a study of Ad26.COV2.S vaccination and SARS-CoV-2 variants. General observations from the study: TCR breadth and depth analyses may have underestimated total T cell responses. Marked by substantial breadth, spike-specific CD8+ and CD4+ T cell responses were reportedly seen after vaccination. Placebo recipients trailed vaccine recipients in spike-specific TCR breadth.

Profiled with immunoSEQ multiplex PCR; TCRdb holds only in-frame clones, not every one. The sample holds 7,000 or so clones, about four fifths seen once. This CDR3 comprises 16 residues. Germline CDR1 and CDR2: MDHEN and SYDVKM. Trimming at V came to 7 bases and at J to 6 bases, leaving 15 bases not matched to a gene. This clone was detected only once. Its matching antigen is unknown. The specimen was peripheral blood, collected after recovery from COVID-19. The origin of this receptor is a human donor who had recovered from COVID-19. The J gene is TRBJ2-1, the V gene TRBV28, with TRBD2 matching 7 bases. CDR3 residues: CASMGSMSTSFNEQFF. As DNA, the CDR3 is TGTGCCAGCATGGGGAGCATGTCGACTAGCTTCAATGAGCAGTTCTTC.